The 12 T cell receptor beta chains presented below share a single source sample, sequenced in a study of beta chain features in type 1 diabetes. Whole-study findings and limits: Researchers report that Type 1 diabetes patients had moderately but significantly shorter TCRB CDR3s across all four CD4+ subsets.

Expressed TCRB transcripts were sequenced, since all the RNA that had been isolated was reverse transcribed. This table comes from immunoSEQ multiplex PCR, and its TCRdb copy is limited to in-frame clones, with some not included. The table includes some 370,000 clones, 8.5% to 10% detected once. No antigen has been identified for these receptors. The sample taken for sequencing was central memory CD4+ T cells from blood. These receptors all come from a young man with type 1 diabetes.

The CDR3 protein is CASSPRQGRGNEKLFF. The CDR3 bases are TGTGCCAGTAGTCCCCGTCAGGGCAGGGGGAATGAAAAACTGTTTTTT. V and J are TRBV19 and TRBJ1-4, with 7 positions matching TRBD1. Germline V gives CDR1 LNHDA, CDR2 SQIVND (reference sequence). The junction had 11 bases not matched to a gene; V was cut back by 5 bases and J by 5 bases. The CDR3 runs to 16 residues.

This chain connects TRBV7-2 to TRBJ2-5; 8 positions agree with TRBD1. Trimming removed 6 bases from V and 1 base from J; junction bases left unmatched: 10. The V gene's germline CDR1 is SGHTA and CDR2 FQGNSA. CDR3 size: 16 residues. Here the CDR3 DNA reads TGTGCCAGCAGGGGGCACAGGGGGAGATTCCAAGAGACCCAGTACTTC. Its protein product is CASRGHRGRFQETQYF.

About this clone itself: This sample also contains other DNA sequences that code for the same CDR3. The chain joins TRBV7-3 to TRBJ1-5, with 8 bases that match TRBD1. Germline V gene sequence: CDR1 SGHTA, CDR2 FQGTGA. This CDR3 is built from 15 residues. The V gene end was trimmed by 1 base and the J gene end by 7 bases; junction bases not matched to a gene: 6. The CDR3 region has the DNA TGTGCCAGCAGCTTAAGTGGACAGGGAGGGCAGCCCCAGCATTTT. This encodes CASSLSGQGGQPQHF.

V gene TRBV11-2 combines with J gene TRBJ1-2; possible D gene TRBD1, 6 bases. The CDR3 length is 14 residues. Per the germline V gene, CDR1 is SGHAT and CDR2 is FQNNGV. V was trimmed by 5 bases and J by 4 bases, leaving 14 bases between them. In DNA, the CDR3 is TGTGCCAGCAGCCCGGGGGCCGGGGGCTATGGCTACACCTTC. It specifies CASSPGAGGYGYTF.

The rearrangement links TRBV4-1 to TRBJ2-7; 11 bases line up with TRBD2. V was pared by 0 bases and J by 2 bases, with 6 bases of the junction left unmatched. This CDR3 spans 17 amino acids. From germline, CDR1 is MGHRA and CDR2 YSYEKL. CDR3 region: CASSQDVSSGRTYEQYF. In nucleotides, the CDR3 is TGCGCCAGCAGCCAAGATGTTTCTAGCGGGAGGACCTACGAGCAGTACTTC.

The chain has TRBV7-2 and TRBJ2-3; D is ambiguous. Germline CDR1 reads SGHTA; CDR2 reads FQGNSA. V gave up 0 bases and J gave up 5 bases, with 3 bases separating them. The CDR3 consists of 12 residues. DNA of the CDR3: TGTGCCAGCAGCTTAGCTAGAGATACGCAGTATTTT. As protein: CASSLARDTQYF.

This clone was counted only a few times. A far larger clone lies a single base away; this is likely a read error. The identical CDR3 is also encoded by other nucleotide sequences in the sample. The chain uses TRBV11-2 and TRBJ2-1; 8 nucleotides agree with TRBD2. V lost 3 bases to trimming and J lost 8 bases; unmatched junction nucleotides: 12. CDR1 is SGHAT and CDR2 is FQNNGV in the germline V gene. The length of the CDR3 is 16 residues. CDR3 coding DNA: TGTGCCAGCAGCTTTGGATCCAGCGGGAGACGGGATGAGCAGTTCTTC. Its protein product is CASSFGSSGRRDEQFF.

V gene TRBV5-1 combines with J gene TRBJ1-5; a weak D match, TRBD1 (5 bases). CDR1 is SGHRS and CDR2 is YFSETQ in the germline V gene. This CDR3 is built from 14 residues. Trimming pared 4 bases from V and 4 bases from J, leaving 12 bases between. This chain's CDR3 is CASSADPGNQPQHF. The CDR3 nucleotides read TGCGCCAGCAGCGCAGATCCAGGGAATCAGCCCCAGCATTTT.

The sample holds a few counts of this clone. In DNA, the CDR3 is TGTGCCTGGAGTGCCTCAGGGGAGACCCAGTACTTC. It encodes CAWSASGETQYF. V and J are TRBV30 and TRBJ2-5; D possibly corresponds to TRBD1 (5 bases). V lost 1 base and J 5 bases, leaving 8 bases between the germline ends. This CDR3 region has 12 residues. CDR1 GTSNPN and CDR2 SVGIG come from the germline V gene (reference sequence).

The V and J genes are TRBV11-2 and TRBJ2-1; 8 bases map to TRBD2. The CDR3 length is 13 residues. Germline CDR1 is SGHAT and CDR2 is FQNNGV. J lost 12 bases, V lost 1 base, and 5 bases had no gene match. The CDR3 DNA is TGTGCCAGCAGCTTAGCCCGCGCGGGGGGGCAGTTCTTC. Translated: CASSLARAGGQFF.

This clone has ten or more counts. V usage is TRBV6-1 and J usage is TRBJ2-4; TRBD1 agrees at 10 bases. Per germline, CDR1 MNHNS and CDR2 SASEGT. CDR3 size: 14 residues. V trimming: 9 bases; J trimming: 6 bases; junction bases outside the gene matches: 8. In DNA form, the CDR3 reads TGTGCCAGTCGGACCGGGACAGGGGCAAACATTCAGTACTTC. Residues: CASRTGTGANIQYF.

This clone showed up just a few times. The chain recombines TRBV7-2 with TRBJ1-5, with no clear D. The CDR3 covers 14 residues. Germline V lookup: CDR1 SGHTA, CDR2 FQGNSA. Between the trimmed V and J ends, which lost 1 base and 5 bases, there was a span of 9 bases. The CDR3 coding sequence is TGTGCCAGCAGCTTAGAGATACTTTATCAGCCCCAGCATTTT. Translated: CASSLEILYQPQHF.